This T cell receptor (beta chain) was retrieved from a study of T-cell reconstitution after alpha-beta-depleted transplantation in children. This clonotype has ten or more counts. Its antigen is undetermined. Germline CDR1 is SGHKS and CDR2 is YYEKEE (reference sequence). V lost 2 bases and J 2 bases, leaving 13 bases between the germline ends. The CDR3 sequence is 15 residues long. Construction of the TCRbeta library involved unique molecular identifiers. TCRdb re-called the PCR reads through MiXCR, storing one row per CDR3 protein. Of some 200,000 distinct CDR3 sequences detected, 6.3% appear once; the ten largest clones hold around 4.4%. Study findings and constraints: The study traced high day-60 TCRbeta diversity in some patients to surviving recipient T cells and thymic progenitors. Among T cells one year after transplant, newly produced cells accounted for most counts and diversity. Expanded graft clones numbering several hundred reportedly gave rise to alpha-beta T cells about two months after transplant.

The V and J genes are TRBV5-5 and TRBJ2-5, with D tentatively TRBD1 or TRBD2 (5 bases each). Sequencing used PBMCs, obtained before TCRalphabeta/CD19-depleted stem cell transplant. This receptor was obtained from a girl in the first two years of life with combined immunodeficiency, due to receive a stem cell transplant. CDR3 residues: CASSFQGDTQETQYF. DNA of the CDR3: TGTGCCAGCAGCTTCCAGGGAGACACACAAGAGACCCAGTACTTC. Together with reference TRBV5-5 and TRBJ2-5, the CDR3 gives the full variable domain: DAGVTQSPTHLIKTRGQQVTLRCSPISGHKSVSWYQQVLGQGPQFIFQYYEKEERGRGNFPDRFSARQFPNYSSELNVNALLLGDSALYLCASSFQGDTQETQYFGPGTRLLVL.